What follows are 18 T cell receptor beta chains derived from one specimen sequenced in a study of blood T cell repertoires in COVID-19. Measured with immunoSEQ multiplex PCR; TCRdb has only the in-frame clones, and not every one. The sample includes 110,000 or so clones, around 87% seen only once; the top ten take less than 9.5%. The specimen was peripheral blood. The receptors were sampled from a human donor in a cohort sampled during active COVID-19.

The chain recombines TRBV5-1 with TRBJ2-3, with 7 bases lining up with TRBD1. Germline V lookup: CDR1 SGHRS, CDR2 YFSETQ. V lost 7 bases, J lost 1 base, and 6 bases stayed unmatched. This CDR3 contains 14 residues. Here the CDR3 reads CASCNGQGTDTQYF. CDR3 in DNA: TGCGCCAGCTGCAACGGACAGGGCACAGATACGCAGTATTTT.

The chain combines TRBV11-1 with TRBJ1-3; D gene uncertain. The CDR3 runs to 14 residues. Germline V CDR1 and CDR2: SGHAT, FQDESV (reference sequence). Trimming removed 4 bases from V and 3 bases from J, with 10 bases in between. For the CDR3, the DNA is TGTGCCAGCAGCTCAGAGGCTTTTGGAAACACCATATATTTT. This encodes CASSSEAFGNTIYF.

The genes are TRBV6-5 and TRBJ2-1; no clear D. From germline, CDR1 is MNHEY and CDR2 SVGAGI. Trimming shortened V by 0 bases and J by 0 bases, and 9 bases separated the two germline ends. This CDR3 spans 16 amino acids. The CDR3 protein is CASSYSDSLSYNEQFF. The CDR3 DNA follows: TGTGCCAGCAGTTACTCTGACTCCCTCTCCTACAATGAGCAGTTCTTC.

CDR3 in amino acids: CASRPRPGQKAGDEAFF. For the CDR3, the DNA is TGTGCCAGCAGACCCCGACCGGGACAGAAAGCGGGTGATGAAGCTTTCTTT. The chain employs TRBV7-9 and TRBJ1-1, with 7 nucleotides matching TRBD1. CDR3 length: 17 residues. V lost 6 bases to trimming and J lost 7 bases; unmatched junction nucleotides: 20. CDR1 is SEHNR and CDR2 is FQNEAQ in the germline V gene (reference sequence).

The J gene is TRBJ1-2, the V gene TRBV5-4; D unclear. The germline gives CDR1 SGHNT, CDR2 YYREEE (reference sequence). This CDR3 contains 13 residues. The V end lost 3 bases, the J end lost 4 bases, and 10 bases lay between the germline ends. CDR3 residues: CASSSDSVYGYTF. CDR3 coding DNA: TGTGCCAGCAGCTCGGACTCCGTCTATGGCTACACCTTC.

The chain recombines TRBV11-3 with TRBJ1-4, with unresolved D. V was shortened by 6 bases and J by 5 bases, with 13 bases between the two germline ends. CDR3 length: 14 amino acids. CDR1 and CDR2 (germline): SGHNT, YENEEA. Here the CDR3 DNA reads TGTGCCAGCAGTGAACATTGGGCCAATGAAAAACTGTTTTTT. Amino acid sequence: CASSEHWANEKLFF.

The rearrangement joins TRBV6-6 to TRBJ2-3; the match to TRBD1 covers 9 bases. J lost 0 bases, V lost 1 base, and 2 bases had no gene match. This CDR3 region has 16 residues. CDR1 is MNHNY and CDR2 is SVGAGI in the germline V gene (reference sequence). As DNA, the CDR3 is TGTGCCAGCAGTTACTTACAGGGGGCTAGCACAGATACGCAGTATTTT. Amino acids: CASSYLQGASTDTQYF.

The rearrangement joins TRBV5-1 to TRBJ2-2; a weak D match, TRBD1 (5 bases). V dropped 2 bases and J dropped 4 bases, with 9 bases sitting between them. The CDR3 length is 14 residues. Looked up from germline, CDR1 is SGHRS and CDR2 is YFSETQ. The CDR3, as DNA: TGCGCCAGCAGCTTCGCTAGGGGCACCGGGGAGCTGTTTTTT. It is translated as CASSFARGTGELFF. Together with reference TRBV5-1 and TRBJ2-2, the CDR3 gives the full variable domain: KAGVTQTPRYLIKTRGQQVTLSCSPISGHRSVSWYQQTPGQGLQFLFEYFSETQRNKGNFPGRFSGRQFSNSRSEMNVSTLELGDSALYLCASSFARGTGELFFGEGSRLTVL.

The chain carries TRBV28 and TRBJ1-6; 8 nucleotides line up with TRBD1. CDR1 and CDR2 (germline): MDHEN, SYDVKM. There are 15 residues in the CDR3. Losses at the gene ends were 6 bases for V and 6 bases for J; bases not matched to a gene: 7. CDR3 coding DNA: TGTGCCAGCAGGTCCACGGGACAGGCTAATTCACCCCTCCACTTT. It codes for CASRSTGQANSPLHF.

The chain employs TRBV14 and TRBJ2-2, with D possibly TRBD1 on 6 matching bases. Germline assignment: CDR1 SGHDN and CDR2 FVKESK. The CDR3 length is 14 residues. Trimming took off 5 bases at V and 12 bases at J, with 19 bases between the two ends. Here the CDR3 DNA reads TGTGCCAGCAGCGAACGGACAGCCCCTGGAAAGCTGTTTTTT. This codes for CASSERTAPGKLFF.

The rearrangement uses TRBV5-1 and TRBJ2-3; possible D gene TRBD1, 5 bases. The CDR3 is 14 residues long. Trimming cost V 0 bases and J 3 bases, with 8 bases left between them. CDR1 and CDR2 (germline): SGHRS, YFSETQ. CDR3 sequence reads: CASSLAGPTDTQYF. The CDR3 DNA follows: TGCGCCAGCAGCTTGGCAGGGCCGACAGATACGCAGTATTTT.

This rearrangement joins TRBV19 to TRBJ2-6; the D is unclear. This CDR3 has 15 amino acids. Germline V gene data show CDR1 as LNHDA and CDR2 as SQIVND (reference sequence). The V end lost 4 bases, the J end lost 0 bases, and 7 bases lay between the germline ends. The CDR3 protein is CASSTQISGANVLTF. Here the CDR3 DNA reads TGTGCCAGTAGTACCCAAATCTCTGGGGCCAACGTCCTGACTTTC.

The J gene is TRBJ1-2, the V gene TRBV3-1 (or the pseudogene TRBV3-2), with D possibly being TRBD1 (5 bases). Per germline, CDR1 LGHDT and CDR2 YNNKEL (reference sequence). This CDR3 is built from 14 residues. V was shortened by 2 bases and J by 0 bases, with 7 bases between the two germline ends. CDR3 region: CASSQMTANYGYTF. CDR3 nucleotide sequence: TGTGCCAGCAGCCAAATGACAGCTAACTATGGCTACACCTTC.

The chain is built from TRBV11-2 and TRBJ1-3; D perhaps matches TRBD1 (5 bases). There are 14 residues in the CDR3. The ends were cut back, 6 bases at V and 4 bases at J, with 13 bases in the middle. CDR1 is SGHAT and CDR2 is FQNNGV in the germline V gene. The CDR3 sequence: CASSRLTEGNTIYF. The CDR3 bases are TGTGCCAGCAGTCGGCTGACAGAAGGAAACACCATATATTTT.

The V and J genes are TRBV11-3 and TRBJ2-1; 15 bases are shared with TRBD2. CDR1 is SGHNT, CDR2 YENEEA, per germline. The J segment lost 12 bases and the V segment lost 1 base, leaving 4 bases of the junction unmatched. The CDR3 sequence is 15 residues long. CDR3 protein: CASSLVGLAGGRQFF. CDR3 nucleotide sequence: TGTGCCAGCAGCTTAGTAGGACTAGCGGGAGGGCGGCAGTTCTTC.

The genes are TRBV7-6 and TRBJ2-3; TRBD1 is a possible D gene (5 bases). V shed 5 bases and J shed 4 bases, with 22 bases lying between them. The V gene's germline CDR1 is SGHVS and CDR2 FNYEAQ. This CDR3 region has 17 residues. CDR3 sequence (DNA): TGTGCCAGCAGCGAAAACCTGGGCAGGGCCCGGTCAGATACGCAGTATTTT. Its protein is CASSENLGRARSDTQYF.

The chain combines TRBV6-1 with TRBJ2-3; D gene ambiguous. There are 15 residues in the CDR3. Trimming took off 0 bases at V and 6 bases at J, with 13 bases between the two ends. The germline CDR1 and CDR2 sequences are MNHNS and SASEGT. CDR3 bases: TGTGCCAGCAGTGAAGCGCTGTTAGCATCGGATACGCAGTATTTT. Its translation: CASSEALLASDTQYF.

DNA of the CDR3: TGTGCCAGCAGCTTACTTAGCAATCAGCCCCAGCATTTT. It yields the protein CASSLLSNQPQHF. The chain uses TRBV7-9 and TRBJ1-5; no clear D gene. Germline lookup yields CDR1 SEHNR and CDR2 FQNEAQ (reference sequence). V lost 2 bases, J lost 0 bases, and 2 bases lay in between. The CDR3 contains 13 residues.